These 10 T cell receptor beta chains came from one sample sequenced in a study of blood T cell repertoires in COVID-19. Profiling relied on immunoSEQ multiplex PCR, and the TCRdb table lists in-frame clones only, not all of them. The repertoire holds some 170,000 clones, with approximately 88% as singletons. Sample: peripheral blood. These receptors originate from a woman in her forties or fifties with acute or convalescent COVID-19.

The chain recombines TRBV29-1 with TRBJ2-1, with TRBD1 identical over 7 bases. Germline V CDR1 and CDR2: SQVTM, ANQGSEA. The CDR3 covers 13 residues. The V gene end was trimmed by 7 bases and the J gene end by 4 bases; junction bases not matched to a gene: 7. CDR3 protein: CSAIPGQYNEQFF. CDR3 nucleotide sequence: TGCAGCGCCATTCCGGGACAGTACAATGAGCAGTTCTTC.

This clone was counted a single time. The gene calls are TRBV10-1 and TRBJ1-6, with 7 bases fitting TRBD1. With 3 bases clipped from V and 7 bases from J, the junction kept 3 bases outside the gene matches. Looked up from germline, CDR1 is WNHNN and CDR2 is SYGVQD (reference sequence). The CDR3 runs to 14 residues. The DNA for the CDR3 is TGCGCCAGCAGTGAAGGCAGGGGGAATTCACCCCTCCACTTT. It yields the protein CASSEGRGNSPLHF.

The CDR3 protein is CASSLARGREQYF. For the CDR3, the DNA is TGTGCCAGCAGCTTGGCCCGGGGGAGGGAGCAGTACTTC. V gene TRBV5-4 combines with J gene TRBJ2-7; D is perhaps TRBD2 (6 bases). Germline-derived CDR1 and CDR2 are SGHNT and YYREEE (reference sequence). The CDR3 sequence is 13 residues long. V was cut by 0 bases and J by 7 bases, with 11 bases left in between. Using reference TRBV5-4 and TRBJ2-7 for the parts outside the CDR3, the full variable domain is ETGVTQSPTHLIKTRGQQVTLRCSSQSGHNTVSWYQQALGQGPQFIFQYYREEENGRGNFPPRFSGLQFPNYSSELNVNALELDDSALYLCASSLARGREQYFGPGTRLTVT.

The V gene is TRBV15, the J gene TRBJ1-1; TRBD1 might be the D (5 bases). Per germline, CDR1 LNHNV and CDR2 YYDKDF (reference sequence). The CDR3 has 13 amino acids. V was shortened by 5 bases and J by 6 bases, with 13 bases between the two germline ends. CDR3 loop: CATSGQGLPEAFF. As DNA, the CDR3 is TGTGCCACCAGCGGGCAGGGTCTCCCTGAAGCTTTCTTT.

The chain carries TRBV5-4 and TRBJ2-2, with 14 bases matching TRBD2. V shed 2 bases and J 5 bases; nucleotides not matched to a gene: 8. The length of the CDR3 is 18 residues. CDR1 and CDR2 (germline): SGHNT, YYREEE (reference sequence). CDR3 nucleotides: TGTGCCAGCAGCTTACCGGGACTAGCGGGAGTAGTGACCGGGGAGCTGTTTTTT. Protein product: CASSLPGLAGVVTGELFF.

The V and J genes are TRBV19 and TRBJ1-1; 7 bases agree with TRBD1. The V and J ends lost 5 bases and 2 bases, in that order; junction bases with no gene match: 8. The CDR3 has 15 residues. Germline values: CDR1 LNHDA, CDR2 SQIVND (reference sequence). DNA of the CDR3: TGTGCCAGTAGTCGAGAGGGGGCGGTTAACACTGAAGCTTTCTTT. It codes for CASSREGAVNTEAFF.

This chain joins TRBV11-2 and TRBJ1-2; D is possibly TRBD1 (5 bases). CDR3 length: 12 residues. CDR1 and CDR2 (germline): SGHAT, FQNNGV. Deletions cut 0 bases from V and 11 bases from J, with 10 bases between. The DNA of the CDR3 is TGTGCCAGCAGCTTAGAGGGGCGGGGATACACCTTC. Protein: CASSLEGRGYTF.

This clone has only one observation. This rearrangement joins TRBV5-4 to TRBJ1-3; maybe TRBD1 (6 bases). The ends were cut back, 0 bases at V and 2 bases at J, with 9 bases in the middle. Germline loops: CDR1 SGHNT, CDR2 YYREEE (reference sequence). The CDR3 has 15 amino acids. CDR3 sequence reads: CASSLGSGAGNTIYF. In DNA, the CDR3 is TGTGCCAGCAGCTTGGGGTCAGGGGCTGGAAACACCATATATTTT.

The CDR3 sequence is CASSKGLAGAYEQYF. The CDR3, as DNA: TGTGCCAGCAGCAAAGGACTAGCGGGAGCCTACGAGCAGTACTTC. This chain connects TRBV13 to TRBJ2-7; 13 bases match TRBD2. The V gene end was trimmed by 5 bases and the J gene end by 2 bases; junction bases not matched to a gene: 3. The CDR3 is 15 amino acids. In germline, CDR1 is PRHDT, CDR2 FYEKMQ (reference sequence).

The chain recombines TRBV30 with TRBJ2-7, with D tentatively TRBD2 (6 bases). CDR1 is GTSNPN, CDR2 SVGIG, per germline (reference sequence). Between the trimmed V and J ends, which lost 0 bases and 4 bases, there was a span of 13 bases. CDR3 length: 14 residues. CDR3 sequence reads: CAWSVPGVRYEQYF. The CDR3 nucleotides are TGTGCCTGGAGTGTACCGGGGGTCAGGTACGAGCAGTACTTC.